A single sample gave rise to the 22 T cell receptor beta chains below, sequenced in a study of shared clonotypes between healthy human individuals. Measured with immunoSEQ multiplex PCR; TCRdb has only the in-frame clones, and not every one. The sample includes roughly 700,000 clones, less than 95% seen only once; the top ten take more than 30%. Sequenced: memory CD8+ T cells from PBMCs. As to subset: CD45RO+ cells pooled with CCR7-negative TemRA cells. Every receptor here comes from a young man in good health. Some clones in this sample may be carry-over from other donors' samples.

J is TRBJ2-2 and V is TRBV27; D gene uncertain. There are 14 residues in the CDR3. CDR1 MNHEY and CDR2 SMNVEV come from the germline V gene (reference sequence). V was pared by 2 bases and J by 4 bases, with 8 bases between. This CDR3 reads CASSLVSVTGELFF. The CDR3 DNA reads as TGTGCCAGCAGTTTAGTCTCAGTCACCGGGGAGCTGTTTTTT.

The chain combines TRBV10-3 with TRBJ2-7; perhaps TRBD2 as D (6 bases). The ends were cut back, 10 bases at V and 2 bases at J, with 15 bases in the middle. CDR3 length: 13 residues. CDR1 and CDR2 (germline): ENHRY, SYGVKD. CDR3 DNA sequence: TGTGCCACTTCTAGCGAGCCAACCTACGAGCAGTACTTC. It encodes CATSSEPTYEQYF.

This chain connects TRBV4-2 to TRBJ1-5; D remains ambiguous. V lost 0 bases and J 4 bases, leaving 16 bases between the germline ends. This CDR3 contains 17 residues. CDR1 is LGHNA, CDR2 YNFKEQ, per germline. The CDR3 reads CASSQDRVRRENQPQHF. For the CDR3, the DNA is TGTGCCAGCAGCCAAGATCGGGTGAGGAGGGAAAATCAGCCCCAGCATTTT.

This clone occurred once. The chain uses TRBV28 and TRBJ2-7; the match to TRBD1 covers 7 bases. V shed 6 bases and J 1 base; nucleotides not matched to a gene: 9. The CDR3 consists of 15 residues. Germline CDR1 reads MDHEN; CDR2 reads SYDVKM. CDR3 sequence: CASRLDRVTSYEQYF. Here the CDR3 DNA reads TGTGCCAGCAGGCTAGACAGGGTTACTTCCTACGAGCAGTACTTC. Using reference TRBV28 and TRBJ2-7 for the parts outside the CDR3, the full variable domain is DVKVTQSSRYLVKRTGEKVFLECVQDMDHENMFWYRQDPGLGLRLIYFSYDVKMKEKGDIPEGYSVSREKKERFSLILESASTNQTSMYLCASRLDRVTSYEQYFGPGTRLTVT.

The chain employs TRBV11-2 and TRBJ2-1; D could derive from TRBD1 or TRBD2 (5 bases each). CDR3 length: 15 residues. In germline, CDR1 is SGHAT, CDR2 FQNNGV. V dropped 0 bases and J dropped 6 bases, with 12 bases sitting between them. The chain's CDR3 is CASSLESGAGNEQFF. Written as DNA, the CDR3 is TGTGCCAGCAGCTTAGAATCTGGGGCGGGCAATGAGCAGTTCTTC.

Concerning this clone: Other nucleotide sequences from this sample produce the same CDR3. The chain joins TRBV9 to TRBJ2-7; the D is unclear. This CDR3 region has 14 residues. Looked up from germline, CDR1 is SGDLS and CDR2 is YYNGEE. With 2 bases removed from V and 3 bases from J, the gap between germline ends came to 12 bases. The CDR3 loop reads CASSVGGNGYEQYF. CDR3 bases: TGTGCCAGCAGCGTGGGTGGGAACGGCTACGAGCAGTACTTC.

The V and J genes are TRBV28 and TRBJ2-7, with unresolved D. The CDR3 is 11 residues long. The germline CDR1 and CDR2 sequences are MDHEN and SYDVKM. V shed 7 bases and J shed 6 bases, with 10 bases lying between them. Here the CDR3 reads CASTHGTEQYF. Written as DNA, the CDR3 is TGTGCCAGCACCCACGGAACCGAGCAGTACTTC.

This chain links TRBV27 with TRBJ1-2; 10 bases align to TRBD1. Germline CDR1 and CDR2: MNHEY and SMNVEV (reference sequence). CDR3 length equals 15 residues. V shed 6 bases and J 3 bases; nucleotides not matched to a gene: 7. As DNA, the CDR3 is TGTGCCAGCAGAGTGGACGGGACAGGGGACTATGGCTACACCTTC. Translated, it gives CASRVDGTGDYGYTF.

This clone came up a few times. The chain recombines TRBV6-1 with TRBJ2-1; D is ambiguous. Trimming took 7 bases from V and 0 from J, leaving 10 bases between them. The CDR3 is 14 amino acids. Germline V gives CDR1 MNHNS, CDR2 SASEGT. CDR3 sequence: CASTGSSSYNEQFF. The CDR3 DNA follows: TGTGCCAGCACCGGATCGAGCTCCTACAATGAGCAGTTCTTC.

This chain joins TRBV9 and TRBJ2-2; no reliable D call. The germline V gene encodes CDR1 SGDLS and CDR2 YYNGEE. The CDR3 totals 13 residues. V was pared by 6 bases and J by 1 base, with 7 bases between. The CDR3 DNA reads TGTGCCAGCACAGGCAAGAACACCGGGGAGCTGTTTTTT. It translates to CASTGKNTGELFF.

This clone showed up just once. Here the CDR3 DNA reads TGTGCCAGCAGCTCCCAGTTCAGGAGGGTTAGCTACGAGCAGTACTTC. It yields the protein CASSSQFRRVSYEQYF. The chain employs TRBV11-3 and TRBJ2-7, with D perhaps matching TRBD2 (6 bases). V was trimmed by 4 bases and J by 3 bases, leaving 19 bases between them. Germline lookup yields CDR1 SGHNT and CDR2 YENEEA. This CDR3 has 16 amino acids.

Only one count was recorded for this clone. This chain links TRBV27 with TRBJ2-1; D is unresolved. The germline V and J ends were trimmed by 5 bases and 4 bases, with 15 bases remaining between them. This CDR3 region has 15 residues. Germline V lookup: CDR1 MNHEY, CDR2 SMNVEV (reference sequence). CDR3 sequence reads: CASSPAPVPYNEQFF. The CDR3 DNA reads as TGTGCCAGCAGTCCGGCGCCAGTACCGTACAATGAGCAGTTCTTC.

The chain uses TRBV28 and TRBJ1-1; D possibly corresponds to TRBD1 (6 bases). This CDR3 spans 15 amino acids. Per germline, CDR1 MDHEN and CDR2 SYDVKM. V was cut by 6 bases and J by 1 base, with 15 bases left in between. CDR3 loop: CASRVHRDGNTEAFF. In DNA form, the CDR3 reads TGTGCCAGCAGGGTCCACAGGGACGGGAACACTGAAGCTTTCTTT.

The CDR3 sequence is CAWSGPLLQETQYF. The CDR3 region has the DNA TGTGCCTGGAGTGGTCCACTGCTCCAAGAGACCCAGTACTTC. V usage is TRBV30 and J usage is TRBJ2-5; the D is unclear. Per germline, CDR1 GTSNPN and CDR2 SVGIG (reference sequence). V lost 1 base and J 1 base, leaving 10 bases between the germline ends. The CDR3 length is 14 residues.

This chain joins TRBV4-2 and TRBJ2-3; D is ambiguous. Germline CDR1 is LGHNA and CDR2 is YNFKEQ. The CDR3 is 15 residues long. Trimming removed 4 bases from V and 2 bases from J, with 13 bases in between. CDR3 protein: CASSLRGRSTDTQYF. The DNA of the CDR3 is TGTGCCAGCAGCCTGAGAGGACGATCCACAGATACGCAGTATTTT.

This clone was counted between two and nine times. This sequence joins TRBV13 and TRBJ1-1; D may be TRBD1 (6 bases). This CDR3 spans 13 amino acids. Looked up from germline, CDR1 is PRHDT and CDR2 is FYEKMQ (reference sequence). Trimming removed 4 bases at V and 7 bases at J, with 13 bases between. The CDR3, as DNA: TGTGCCAGCAGCTCAACAGGGATCATTGAAGCTTTCTTT. Translation: CASSSTGIIEAFF.

As for this clone: Distinct nucleotide sequences in the sample also encode this CDR3. The chain is built from TRBV9 and TRBJ1-1; D gene ambiguous. This CDR3 has 13 amino acids. V was pared by 0 bases and J by 2 bases, with 5 bases between. Germline V gene data show CDR1 as SGDLS and CDR2 as YYNGEE. The DNA for the CDR3 is TGTGCCAGCAGCGTAGGGATAAACACTGAAGCTTTCTTT. Encoded protein: CASSVGINTEAFF.

The V gene is TRBV6-5, the J gene TRBJ2-3; D ambiguous. The ends were cut back, 6 bases at V and 3 bases at J, with 16 bases in the middle. The CDR3 is 15 residues long. Germline-derived CDR1 and CDR2 are MNHEY and SVGAGI. CDR3 coding DNA: TGTGCCAGCAGCACCGGGCTCTCTCAGACAGATACGCAGTATTTT. Residues: CASSTGLSQTDTQYF.

This rearrangement joins TRBV27 to TRBJ2-1; 14 bases agree with TRBD2. V lost 4 bases, J lost 5 bases, and 4 bases stayed unmatched. Germline V lookup: CDR1 MNHEY, CDR2 SMNVEV (reference sequence). This CDR3 region has 16 residues. The CDR3 spells CASSSGTSGSNNEQFF. The CDR3 DNA sequence: TGTGCCAGCAGTTCGGGGACTAGCGGGAGCAACAATGAGCAGTTCTTC.

V and J are TRBV13 and TRBJ2-7, with 14 positions matching TRBD2. The CDR3 length is 18 residues. The ends lost 5 bases at V and 2 bases at J; junction bases unmatched: 11. Germline V gives CDR1 PRHDT, CDR2 FYEKMQ (reference sequence). CDR3 bases: TGTGCCAGCAGCAAGACTAGCGGGAGGGTATCTCCTACCTACGAGCAGTACTTC. This encodes CASSKTSGRVSPTYEQYF.

This chain links TRBV9 with TRBJ2-5, with D perhaps given as TRBD1 or TRBD2 (6 bases each). Germline V CDR1 and CDR2: SGDLS, YYNGEE. V gave up 3 bases and J gave up 2 bases, with 14 bases separating them. The CDR3 extends over 15 amino acids. In DNA, the CDR3 is TGTGCCAGCAGCGCCTCGGGGGCCGGGCAAGAGACCCAGTACTTC. Residues: CASSASGAGQETQYF.

The V call is TRBV5-8, the J call TRBJ2-1, with a possible D match to TRBD2 (6 bases). V was trimmed by 2 bases and J by 0 bases, leaving 9 bases between them. The CDR3 consists of 15 residues. From germline, CDR1 is SGHTS and CDR2 YDEGEE. This chain's CDR3 is CASSFAGSSYNEQFF. CDR3 DNA sequence: TGTGCCAGCAGCTTCGCGGGGAGCTCCTACAATGAGCAGTTCTTC.